These 28 T cell receptor beta chains were sequenced from one sample in a study of CD8 T cells in Susac syndrome. With random hexamers, reverse transcription was performed on roughly 0.5 to 1 ug of RNA. TCRdb analysed the immunoSEQ multiplex PCR reads with MiXCR anew, one entry per CDR3 protein. This table has about 180,000 distinct CDR3 sequences, about 95% appearing once. The material sequenced was CD4+ T cells from PBMCs. The source of these receptors is a human donor with Susac syndrome.

V gene TRBV10-2 combines with J gene TRBJ2-7, with D possibly matching TRBD2 (6 bases). Germline CDR1 reads WSHSY; CDR2 reads SAAADI. Trimming took off 1 base at V and 7 bases at J, with 14 bases between the two ends. CDR3 length equals 14 residues. The CDR3 sequence: CASSEFLTGGEQYF. CDR3 coding DNA: TGCGCCAGCAGTGAGTTCTTGACCGGGGGAGAGCAGTACTTC.

The chain joins TRBV15 to TRBJ2-2; D perhaps matches TRBD1 (6 bases). CDR1 is LNHNV and CDR2 is YYDKDF in the germline V gene (reference sequence). The CDR3 sequence is 15 residues long. With 5 bases removed from V and 1 base from J, the gap between germline ends came to 11 bases. CDR3 amino acids: CATSARTENTGELFF. In DNA form, the CDR3 reads TGTGCCACCAGCGCAAGGACAGAGAACACCGGGGAGCTGTTTTTT.

A word on this clonotype: Germline is not matched at one junction end, which may reflect a read error. This chain links TRBV20-1 with TRBJ2-3, with a possible D match to TRBD2 (6 bases). Germline V gene lookup returns CDR1 DFQATT and CDR2 SNEGSKA (reference sequence). The CDR3 loop spans 14 amino acids. CDR3: CSARGEVSTDTQYF. The CDR3 DNA reads TGCAGTGCAAGAGGGGAGGTCAGCACAGATACGCAGTATTTT.

The CDR3 DNA follows: TGCGCCAGCAGCCAAGGCAGGGGACCCTACAATGAGCAGTTCTTC. Translation: CASSQGRGPYNEQFF. The chain employs TRBV4-3 and TRBJ2-1; D possibly corresponds to TRBD1 (6 bases). Between the trimmed V and J ends, which lost 1 base and 2 bases, there was a span of 9 bases. Germline-derived CDR1 and CDR2 are LGHNA and YSLEER. This CDR3 has 15 residues.

This clonotype was counted only a few times. The chain has TRBV4-2 and TRBJ2-7; D call uncertain. V dropped 0 bases and J dropped 3 bases, with 9 bases sitting between them. The CDR3 has 14 residues. Looked up from germline, CDR1 is LGHNA and CDR2 is YNFKEQ. Here the CDR3 reads CASSQELAGYEQYF. The CDR3 DNA sequence: TGTGCCAGCAGCCAAGAACTCGCAGGCTACGAGCAGTACTTC.

The chain employs TRBV2 and TRBJ2-3, with 13 bases lining up with TRBD2. J was trimmed by 9 bases and V by 5 bases; bases with no gene match: 8. The CDR3 contains 15 residues. Germline CDR1 is SNHLY and CDR2 is FYNNEI. The CDR3 bases are TGTGCCAGCAGTTCTACTAGCGGGGGGGCACGCACGCAGTATTTT. This translates into CASSSTSGGARTQYF.

This clonotype has just one count. The V and J genes are TRBV5-1 and TRBJ1-1; tentatively, D is TRBD1 (6 bases). From germline, CDR1 is SGHRS and CDR2 YFSETQ. Trimming stripped 2 bases from V and 5 bases from J, with 7 bases between. The CDR3 spans 12 residues. In DNA form, the CDR3 reads TGCGCCAGCAGCTTCAGGGGAACTGAAGCTTTCTTT. This sequence encodes CASSFRGTEAFF.

The V and J genes are TRBV11-2 and TRBJ1-4; D is uncertain. The CDR3 loop spans 14 amino acids. Trimming took off 2 bases at V and 3 bases at J, with 7 bases between the two ends. Germline V lookup: CDR1 SGHAT, CDR2 FQNNGV. CDR3 DNA sequence: TGTGCCAGCAGCTTACAAACCTCTAATGAAAAACTGTTTTTT. Translation: CASSLQTSNEKLFF.

The V gene is TRBV20-1, the J gene TRBJ2-7, with 14 bases matching TRBD2. V trimming: 5 bases; J trimming: 4 bases; junction bases outside the gene matches: 19. Germline CDR1 and CDR2: DFQATT and SNEGSKA (reference sequence). The CDR3 totals 19 residues. CDR3 region: CSAPPRLYGTSGRGYEQYF. The CDR3 DNA is TGCAGTGCTCCGCCCCGGTTATACGGGACTAGCGGGAGAGGGTACGAGCAGTACTTC.

The chain combines TRBV7-2 with TRBJ1-5, with TRBD1 identical over 12 bases. Losses at the gene ends were 0 bases for V and 4 bases for J; bases not matched to a gene: 13. The CDR3 sequence is 20 residues long. The germline gives CDR1 SGHTA, CDR2 FQGNSA. The CDR3 nucleotides are TGTGCCAGCAGCTTAGCCCAGAGGATAGGGGACAGGGGGCGGAATCAGCCCCAGCATTTT. This encodes CASSLAQRIGDRGRNQPQHF.

This rearrangement joins TRBV12-3 or TRBV12-4 to TRBJ2-5, with TRBD1 identical over 9 bases. V lost 3 bases and J lost 9; bases outside the gene matches: 5. This CDR3 has 13 residues. The CDR3 reads CASSFRDREAQYF. CDR3 bases: TGTGCCAGCAGTTTCCGGGACAGGGAGGCCCAGTACTTC.

The rearrangement joins TRBV12-3 or TRBV12-4 to TRBJ1-5, with unresolved D. Deletions cut 1 base from V and 0 bases from J, with 7 bases between. The CDR3 runs 15 residues. The CDR3 is CASSLGPYSNQPQHF. The CDR3 DNA reads as TGTGCCAGCAGTTTAGGCCCCTATAGCAATCAGCCCCAGCATTTT.

This chain joins TRBV12-3 or TRBV12-4 and TRBJ2-7; 7 bases are shared with TRBD2. The CDR3 has 14 residues. The V segment lost 2 bases and the J segment 6 bases; nucleotides outside the gene matches: 7. Here the CDR3 reads CASSLSAGELEQYF. The CDR3 nucleotides are TGTGCCAGCAGTTTATCCGCGGGAGAGCTCGAGCAGTACTTC.

This clonotype has a single count. The chain combines TRBV28 with TRBJ1-3, with TRBD1 identical over 7 bases. The CDR3 has 14 amino acids. Per the germline V gene, CDR1 is MDHEN and CDR2 is SYDVKM. Trimming cost V 5 bases and J 0 bases; bases outside gene matches: 1. The CDR3 sequence: CASSNRGSGNTIYF. CDR3 coding DNA: TGTGCCAGCAGTAACAGGGGCTCTGGAAACACCATATATTTT.

The chain couples TRBV3-1 to TRBJ2-1; D not certain. V was trimmed by 5 bases and J by 0 bases, leaving 8 bases between them. From germline, CDR1 is LGHDT and CDR2 YNNKEL (reference sequence). The CDR3 extends over 14 amino acids. The DNA for the CDR3 is TGTGCCAGCAGCACTCTAAGCTCCTACAATGAGCAGTTCTTC. It translates to CASSTLSSYNEQFF.

The chain has TRBV5-1 and TRBJ1-6; D gene uncertain. The CDR3 is made up of 14 amino acids. The germline V gene encodes CDR1 SGHRS and CDR2 YFSETQ. Trimming removed 1 base from V and 10 bases from J, with 12 bases in between. The CDR3 is CASSLSRVGSPLHF. The DNA of the CDR3 is TGCGCCAGCAGCTTGAGTCGGGTAGGATCACCCCTCCACTTT.

This clonotype was counted once. V and J are TRBV7-8 and TRBJ1-5, with D perhaps matching TRBD1 (5 bases). Germline V gene lookup returns CDR1 SGHVS and CDR2 FQNEAQ. V was shortened by 1 base and J by 11 bases, with 15 bases between the two germline ends. This CDR3 is 14 amino acids long. CDR3 amino acids: CASSLEALGDAQHF. Here the CDR3 DNA reads TGTGCCAGCAGCTTAGAGGCCCTAGGGGACGCCCAGCATTTT.

The V and J genes are TRBV20-1 and TRBJ2-1; the D gene could be TRBD1 or TRBD2 (8 bases each). Trimming took off 0 bases at V and 8 bases at J, with 23 bases between the two ends. The CDR3 covers 17 residues. Germline loops: CDR1 DFQATT, CDR2 SNEGSKA (reference sequence). The CDR3 sequence: CSARDQGAGGWADEQFF. CDR3 bases: TGCAGTGCTAGAGATCAGGGGGCGGGAGGTTGGGCGGATGAGCAGTTCTTC.

This chain links TRBV2 with TRBJ2-7, with unresolved D. The CDR3 is made up of 15 amino acids. CDR1 SNHLY and CDR2 FYNNEI come from the germline V gene. Trimming stripped 0 bases from V and 1 base from J, with 10 bases between. The CDR3 DNA follows: TGTGCCAGCAGTGAAGCGCGGTCAGTATCCTACGAGCAGTACTTC. This translates into CASSEARSVSYEQYF.

J is TRBJ2-7 and V is TRBV30; 10 nucleotides match TRBD1. The CDR3 length is 15 residues. The V and J ends lost 5 bases and 5 bases, in that order; junction bases with no gene match: 12. The germline gives CDR1 GTSNPN, CDR2 SVGIG (reference sequence). The CDR3 nucleotides are TGTGCCTGGGTTTCTTCGGACAGGGGGATGAACGAGCAGTACTTC. Its translation: CAWVSSDRGMNEQYF.

On this clonotype: A read error may account for a junction end that differs from germline. V usage is TRBV9 and J usage is TRBJ1-1, with D unresolved. Germline V lookup: CDR1 SGDLS, CDR2 YYNGEE. There are 13 residues in the CDR3. This CDR3 reads CASSVGPNTEVFF. CDR3 coding DNA: TGTGCCAGCAGCGTAGGACCGAACACTGAAGTTTTCTTT.

This chain uses TRBV9 with TRBJ1-2, with TRBD1 identical over 10 bases. This CDR3 region has 13 residues. Germline V gene data show CDR1 as SGDLS and CDR2 as YYNGEE. V gave up 3 bases and J gave up 6 bases; unmatched junction bases: 2. The CDR3 loop is CASSAGTGDGYTF. The CDR3, as DNA: TGTGCCAGCAGCGCAGGGACAGGGGATGGCTACACCTTC.

The chain joins TRBV7-9 to TRBJ1-2; D may be TRBD1 (5 bases). CDR3 length: 14 amino acids. The V gene lost 1 base and the J gene lost 3 bases, with 9 bases spanning the gap. CDR1 is SEHNR and CDR2 is FQNEAQ in the germline V gene (reference sequence). The chain's CDR3 is CASSLGGGDYGYTF. The CDR3 DNA sequence: TGTGCCAGCAGCTTAGGGGGCGGCGACTATGGCTACACCTTC.

The J gene is TRBJ2-5, the V gene TRBV20-1, with 11 bases aligning to TRBD2. The junction had 8 bases not matched to a gene; V was cut back by 0 bases and J by 2 bases. The germline V gene encodes CDR1 DFQATT and CDR2 SNEGSKA (reference sequence). The CDR3 loop spans 17 amino acids. CDR3 amino acids: CSARDPLAGGYQETQYF. In DNA, the CDR3 is TGCAGTGCTAGAGATCCGCTAGCGGGGGGTTATCAAGAGACCCAGTACTTC.

V and J are TRBV14 and TRBJ1-3, with unresolved D. V lost 0 bases and J 0 bases, leaving 6 bases between the germline ends. The CDR3 consists of 15 residues. Per the germline V gene, CDR1 is SGHDN and CDR2 is FVKESK. CDR3 in DNA: TGTGCCAGCAGCCAAGACACGATCTCTGGAAACACCATATATTTT. This translates into CASSQDTISGNTIYF.

Details on this clonotype: The junction departs from the called germline gene at one end, perhaps through a read error. This chain joins TRBV6-6 and TRBJ1-5; D remains ambiguous. The CDR3 length is 15 residues. Germline CDR1 MNHNY, CDR2 SVGAGI (reference sequence). The CDR3 region is CASNPRAPSDQPQHF. The CDR3 coding sequence is TGTGCCAGCAACCCTAGGGCCCCTAGCGATCAGCCCCAGCATTTT.

The chain combines TRBV28 with TRBJ1-4; D remains unclear. Germline CDR1 and CDR2: MDHEN and SYDVKM. V dropped 6 bases and J dropped 0 bases, with 8 bases sitting between them. This CDR3 spans 14 amino acids. The DNA for the CDR3 is TGTGCCAGCAGCCCGATGGCAACTAATGAAAAACTGTTTTTT. Translation gives CASSPMATNEKLFF.

The rearrangement uses TRBV20-1 and TRBJ2-7, with D uncertain. Deletions cut 1 base from V and 2 bases from J, with 12 bases between. Germline V CDR1 and CDR2: DFQATT, SNEGSKA (reference sequence). There are 14 residues in the CDR3. CDR3 loop: CSARGVRKTYEQYF. In nucleotides, the CDR3 is TGCAGTGCTAGAGGGGTCCGTAAAACCTACGAGCAGTACTTC.